A selection of T cell receptor beta chains follows, all from one sample in a study of Graves' ophthalmopathy and Graves' hyperthyroidism. TCRdb itself ran the multiplex PCR reads through MiXCR, one entry per CDR3 protein. The table has about 400,000 distinct CDR3 sequences, around 18% seen once. The specimen sequenced was peripheral blood. These TCRs come from a woman aged 18-29 years with Graves' ophthalmopathy. CDR3s include the opening cysteine and the closing phenylalanine or tryptophan. D genes are given only for firm matches. Not all rows give a size; the values are once, few, many and, for expanded clones, a class.

.,many,TRBV20-1,15,TRBJ1-6,CSAGGGSSYNSPLHF,TGCAGTGCTGGAGGAGGAAGCTCCTATAATTCACCCCTCCACTTT
.,many,TRBV5-4,17,TRBJ1-1,CASSSRGGSGMNTEAFF,TGTGCCAGCAGCTCTAGGGGGGGCTCGGGGATGAACACTGAAGCTTTCTTT
TRBD1,many,TRBV5-1,14,TRBJ1-2,CASSLGQGDYGYTF,TGCGCCAGCAGCTTAGGACAGGGGGACTATGGCTACACCTTC
.,many,TRBV27,13,TRBJ2-7,CASSSDSTYEQYF,TGTGCCAGCAGTTCGGACAGTACCTACGAGCAGTACTTC
.,.,TRBV18,15,TRBJ1-2,CASSPQGGVSYGYTF,TGTGCCAGCTCACCCCAGGGTGGGGTGTCATATGGCTACACCTTC
TRBD1,many,TRBV25-1,14,TRBJ1-5,CASRTGELNQPQHF,TGTGCCAGCAGGACAGGGGAGCTCAATCAGCCCCAGCATTTT
TRBD1,.,TRBV7-6,11,TRBJ1-2,CASSTGQDSTF,TGTGCCAGCAGCACGGGACAGGACTCCACCTTC
TRBD1,many,TRBV7-9,15,TRBJ1-1,CASSLEGAGAGEAFF,TGTGCCAGCAGCTTAGAGGGGGCTGGGGCAGGCGAAGCTTTCTTT
TRBD1,many,TRBV28,16,TRBJ1-3,CASSLASPGGGNTIYF,TGTGCCAGCAGTTTAGCTTCGCCAGGGGGCGGAAACACCATATATTTT
TRBD2,many,TRBV15,15,TRBJ2-7,CATSGLGGILDEQYF,TGTGCCACCAGCGGCCTCGGGGGGATTTTGGACGAGCAGTACTTC
TRBD1,many,TRBV19,18,TRBJ2-5,CASSSKATGGITQETQYF,TGTGCCAGTAGTTCAAAAGCGACAGGGGGCATCACCCAAGAGACCCAGTACTTC
.,many,TRBV12-5,15,TRBJ1-1,CASLNWIGRDTEAFF,TGTGCTAGTTTAAATTGGATTGGAAGGGACACTGAAGCTTTCTTT
TRBD1,many,TRBV18,15,TRBJ2-7,CASSPEPTRQGEQYF,TGTGCCAGCTCACCTGAACCGACTCGACAGGGCGAGCAGTACTTC
.,many,TRBV6-1,16,TRBJ2-5,CASSPRGARGQETQYF,TGTGCCAGCAGTCCCCGCGGGGCGCGGGGACAAGAGACCCAGTACTTC
TRBD1,.,TRBV28,13,TRBJ2-7,CASSTGTGGEQYF,TGTGCCAGCAGTACCGGGACAGGAGGCGAGCAGTACTTC
TRBD1,many,TRBV12-3/TRBV12-4,14,TRBJ2-7,CASSYPGQGNEQYF,TGTGCCAGCAGTTACCCGGGACAGGGGAACGAGCAGTACTTC
.,many,TRBV6-1,15,TRBJ1-1,CASRIGAGINTEAFF,TGTGCCAGCAGGATCGGAGCAGGGATAAACACTGAAGCTTTCTTT
.,.,TRBV4-3,16,TRBJ2-5,CASSQAFGRREETQYF,TGCGCCAGCAGCCAAGCATTCGGGAGAAGGGAAGAGACCCAGTACTTC
TRBD1,.,TRBV28,14,TRBJ1-6,CASTLTTGVSPLHF,TGTGCCAGCACCCTCACGACAGGGGTCTCACCCCTCCACTTT
.,many,TRBV24-1,13,TRBJ1-5,CATMDGSNQPQHF,TGTGCCACTATGGACGGTAGCAATCAGCCCCAGCATTTT
.,many,TRBV20-1,12,TRBJ2-7,CSANLGGYEQYF,TGCAGTGCTAATCTCGGGGGTTACGAGCAGTACTTC
.,.,TRBV28,11,TRBJ2-7,CASSGYEEQYF,TGTGCCAGCAGTGGGTATGAAGAGCAGTACTTC
TRBD2,many,TRBV11-2,18,TRBJ2-5,CASSLDLVGSGGVGTQYF,TGTGCCAGCAGCTTAGATCTCGTCGGTTCTGGGGGGGTCGGGACCCAGTACTTC
.,many,TRBV6-1,15,TRBJ1-5,CASTLGRGHNQPQHF,TGTGCCAGCACCCTCGGCAGGGGCCACAATCAGCCCCAGCATTTT
TRBD2,many,TRBV7-2,15,TRBJ2-7,CASSLLLAGKNEQYF,TGTGCCAGCAGCTTACTCCTAGCGGGGAAAAACGAGCAGTACTTC
.,many,TRBV12-3/TRBV12-4,15,TRBJ2-5,CASSFPDSGSETQYF,TGTGCCAGCAGTTTCCCGGACAGTGGGTCAGAGACCCAGTACTTC